These 17 T cell receptor beta chains were sequenced from one sample in a study of T-cell memory formation after mild COVID-19. TCRdb reanalysed the 5' RACE reads using MiXCR and keeps one entry per CDR3 protein. This table holds under 450,000 distinct CDR3 sequences, roughly a quarter found once. The specimen was PBMCs or a T cell subset sorted from them (not recorded which). The receptor set was obtained from an adult woman who had mild COVID-19 (a few samples of this study predate the infection). Cell type and time point are not known.

The rearrangement joins TRBV7-9 to TRBJ1-2, with a possible D match to TRBD1 (5 bases). V lost 5 bases to trimming and J lost 5 bases, with 15 bases between them. This CDR3 spans 14 amino acids. Germline V gene sequence: CDR1 SEHNR, CDR2 FQNEAQ (reference sequence). The CDR3: CASSQTGQGYGYTF. In nucleotides, the CDR3 is TGTGCCAGCAGCCAAACCGGGCAGGGTTATGGCTACACCTTC.

This clonotype was detected a few times. The genes are TRBV12-3 or TRBV12-4 and TRBJ2-3; tentatively, D is TRBD2 (5 bases). Trimming took 5 bases from V and 3 from J, leaving 18 bases between them. CDR3 length: 16 residues. Written as DNA, the CDR3 is TGTGCCAGCAGTAATCCACTAGTTGGGTCGACAGATACGCAGTATTTT. It specifies CASSNPLVGSTDTQYF.

The V gene is TRBV20-1, the J gene TRBJ2-1, with D possibly matching TRBD1 (5 bases). CDR3 length equals 14 residues. CDR1 is DFQATT, CDR2 SNEGSKA, per germline (reference sequence). Trimming took off 0 bases at V and 10 bases at J, with 16 bases between the two ends. In DNA, the CDR3 is TGCAGTGCTAGAGATCAGGGATTTACATGGGAGCAGTTCTTC. Its protein is CSARDQGFTWEQFF.

J is TRBJ2-1 and V is TRBV7-9, with 9 positions matching TRBD2. The germline V gene has CDR1 SEHNR and CDR2 FQNEAQ (reference sequence). The CDR3 consists of 13 residues. The trim removed 8 bases at V and 6 bases at J, leaving 5 bases unmatched. The CDR3 loop is CASSAGGINEQFF. The CDR3 DNA reads TGTGCCAGCTCAGCGGGAGGAATCAATGAGCAGTTCTTC.

The chain uses TRBV27 and TRBJ2-7; tentatively, D is TRBD1 or TRBD2 (7 bases each). Germline-derived CDR1 and CDR2 are MNHEY and SMNVEV (reference sequence). This CDR3 has 16 residues. The V end was cut by 4 bases, the J end by 0 bases, with 16 bases between. CDR3 protein: CASSSGRGLPSYEQYF. As DNA, the CDR3 is TGTGCCAGCAGTTCAGGGAGGGGGCTCCCCTCCTACGAGCAGTACTTC.

This chain connects TRBV29-1 to TRBJ2-7; no reliable D call. CDR3 size: 12 residues. Germline V gene sequence: CDR1 SQVTM, CDR2 ANQGSEA. The ends were cut back, 6 bases at V and 0 bases at J, with 9 bases in the middle. The CDR3 is CSVLPSSYEQYF. CDR3 sequence (DNA): TGCAGCGTACTCCCCAGCTCCTACGAGCAGTACTTC.

In its sample, this clonotype was seen a few times. The chain employs TRBV6-5 and TRBJ2-3; a weak D match, TRBD2 (6 bases). Germline V lookup: CDR1 MNHEY, CDR2 SVGAGI. The CDR3 runs 16 residues. Trimming took 6 bases from V and 8 from J, leaving 24 bases between them. The CDR3 loop is CASSRRQAGLARTQYF. DNA of the CDR3: TGTGCCAGCAGCCGGAGGCAGGCGGGGTTGGCTCGTACGCAGTATTTT.

In this sample, this clonotype turned up many times. This chain links TRBV7-3 with TRBJ2-7; tentatively, D is TRBD2 (5 bases). The CDR3 runs to 13 residues. The germline V and J ends were trimmed by 5 bases and 2 bases, with 10 bases remaining between them. In germline, CDR1 is SGHTA, CDR2 FQGTGA. The CDR3 loop is CASSPGLTYEQYF. CDR3 sequence (DNA): TGTGCCAGCAGCCCCGGACTGACCTACGAGCAGTACTTC. Combining the CDR3 with reference TRBV7-3 and TRBJ2-7 gives the whole variable domain GAGVSQTPSNKVTEKGKYVELRCDPISGHTALYWYRQSLGQGPEFLIYFQGTGAADDSGLPNDRFFAVRPEGSVSTLKIQRTERGDSAVYLCASSPGLTYEQYFGPGTRLTVT.

This clonotype was counted only a few times. The chain links TRBV20-1 to TRBJ2-5; perhaps TRBD2 as D (5 bases). The CDR3 runs 12 residues. V was clipped by 3 bases and J by 5 bases, with 10 bases between them. From germline, CDR1 is DFQATT and CDR2 SNEGSKA (reference sequence). The CDR3 coding sequence is TGCAGTGCTAGTAACCGGAGGGAGACCCAGTACTTC. Amino acid sequence: CSASNRRETQYF.

This clonotype has more than one count but fewer than ten. This chain links TRBV15 with TRBJ1-1; 7 positions agree with TRBD1. J lost 6 bases, V lost 1 base, and 2 bases had no gene match. This CDR3 region has 13 residues. Germline V gene lookup returns CDR1 LNHNV and CDR2 YYDKDF (reference sequence). The CDR3 DNA follows: TGTGCCACCAGCAGAGGGACAGGTCCTGAAGCTTTCTTT. Its translation is CATSRGTGPEAFF.

The CDR3 bases are TGCAGTGCTCAGGGCGCAGGTATCACAGATACGCAGTATTTT. It yields the protein CSAQGAGITDTQYF. The V and J genes are TRBV20-1 and TRBJ2-3; D might be TRBD1 (5 bases). The CDR3 extends over 14 amino acids. V gave up 5 bases and J gave up 2 bases, with 14 bases separating them. Germline V gene sequence: CDR1 DFQATT, CDR2 SNEGSKA (reference sequence).

The CDR3 loop reads CASSSLLGGQAQYF. DNA for the CDR3: TGTGCCAGCAGCTCCTTACTGGGGGGACAGGCGCAGTACTTC. The rearrangement joins TRBV7-6 to TRBJ2-7; 8 positions agree with TRBD1. J was trimmed by 9 bases and V by 4 bases; bases with no gene match: 11. Germline CDR1 SGHVS, CDR2 FNYEAQ. CDR3 length equals 14 residues.

This clonotype was detected a few times. The chain carries TRBV4-1 and TRBJ2-1, with D possibly being TRBD1 (6 bases). The CDR3 runs to 17 residues. The V end lost 3 bases, the J end lost 5 bases, and 20 bases lay between the germline ends. The germline V gene encodes CDR1 MGHRA and CDR2 YSYEKL. CDR3 protein: CASSQLRTVKKNNEQFF. CDR3 coding DNA: TGCGCCAGCAGCCAGTTGCGGACAGTTAAAAAGAACAATGAGCAGTTCTTC.

This clonotype was observed a few times. The chain carries TRBV9 and TRBJ1-2; 10 bases line up with TRBD1. The CDR3 loop spans 17 amino acids. V was pared by 4 bases and J by 1 base, with 10 bases of the junction left unmatched. In germline, CDR1 is SGDLS, CDR2 YYNGEE. The DNA for the CDR3 is TGTGCCAGCAGCATCACGGGACAGGGGAGTTTTAACTATGGCTACACCTTC. Protein: CASSITGQGSFNYGYTF.

J is TRBJ2-7 and V is TRBV12-3 or TRBV12-4, with 9 bases lining up with TRBD2. The trim removed 7 bases at V and 5 bases at J, leaving 15 bases unmatched. This CDR3 spans 16 amino acids. This CDR3 is CASNVGSSGELHEQYF. The CDR3 DNA follows: TGTGCCAGCAATGTAGGGTCTAGCGGGGAGCTGCACGAGCAGTACTTC.

V usage is TRBV7-6 and J usage is TRBJ2-2; weak D call: TRBD1 (5 bases). Germline V CDR1 and CDR2: SGHVS, FNYEAQ. V gave up 7 bases and J gave up 7 bases, with 19 bases separating them. CDR3 length: 15 residues. The chain's CDR3 is CASTSWGSRIGELFF. In DNA form, the CDR3 reads TGTGCCAGCACCTCGTGGGGCTCTCGTATCGGGGAGCTGTTTTTT.

CDR3 nucleotide sequence: TGTGCCAGCAGCTCCCTAGCCCCTCTGAGGATCCACTTT. This translates into CASSSLAPLRIHF. This chain connects TRBV7-2 to TRBJ1-6; D gene uncertain. Germline V lookup: CDR1 SGHTA, CDR2 FQGNSA. The CDR3 covers 13 residues. The ends were cut back, 4 bases at V and 17 bases at J, with 18 bases in the middle.